This T cell receptor beta chain is from a study of beta chain features in type 1 diabetes. What was sequenced were expressed TCRB transcripts, since all of the isolated RNA had been reverse transcribed. Here immunoSEQ multiplex PCR was the method, and the copy in TCRdb shows in-frame clones only, minus some. The table includes some 360,000 clones, around 10% detected once. Concerning this clone: Its antigen is not identified.

There are 16 residues in the CDR3. Per the germline V gene, CDR1 is MNHNY and CDR2 is SVGAGI (reference sequence). The J segment lost 4 bases and the V segment lost 2 bases, leaving 9 bases of the junction unmatched. Study conclusions and caveats: Healthy donors had naive, central memory and Treg TCRB repertoires that appeared less similar than those seen among patients. TCRB CDR3s from Type 1 diabetes patients were moderately but significantly shorter in all four CD4+ subsets.

The sample taken for sequencing was central memory CD4+ T cells from blood. This chain joins TRBV6-6 and TRBJ2-5, with 8 bases that match TRBD1. This receptor was taken from a man aged 25-40 years with type 1 diabetes. CDR3 sequence: CASSYRIGQGPETQYF. The DNA of the CDR3 is TGTGCCAGCAGTTACAGGATCGGACAGGGCCCAGAGACCCAGTACTTC.